This T cell receptor beta chain was found in a study of blood T cell repertoires in COVID-19. Study details: The samples span acute and convalescent COVID-19 from the United States, Italy and Spain. Sample material is recorded as cDNA or gDNA derived from T cells, B-cell-depleted T cells, or PBMCs.

Germline V gives CDR1 LGHNA, CDR2 YSLEER. The germline V and J ends were trimmed by 0 bases and 1 base, with 14 bases remaining between them. CDR3 length: 17 amino acids. Original processing notes: The assay estimated nucleated cells by amplifying reference gene primers. Repertoires were generated with immunoSEQ multiplex PCR, while TCRdb's copy carries only in-frame clones and drops some. Clone size and V and J calls were adopted from that table, with D and trimming inferred from the DNA. The table records 270,000 or so clones, over 75% of them present only once. This sequence originates from a human donor in a cohort sampled during active COVID-19. Sequenced sample: peripheral blood. The chain joins TRBV4-3 to TRBJ2-3, with D possibly matching TRBD2 (5 bases). The CDR3: CASSQDGVSLGTDTQYF. CDR3 in DNA: TGCGCCAGCAGCCAAGACGGGGTGTCTTTAGGCACAGATACGCAGTATTTT.